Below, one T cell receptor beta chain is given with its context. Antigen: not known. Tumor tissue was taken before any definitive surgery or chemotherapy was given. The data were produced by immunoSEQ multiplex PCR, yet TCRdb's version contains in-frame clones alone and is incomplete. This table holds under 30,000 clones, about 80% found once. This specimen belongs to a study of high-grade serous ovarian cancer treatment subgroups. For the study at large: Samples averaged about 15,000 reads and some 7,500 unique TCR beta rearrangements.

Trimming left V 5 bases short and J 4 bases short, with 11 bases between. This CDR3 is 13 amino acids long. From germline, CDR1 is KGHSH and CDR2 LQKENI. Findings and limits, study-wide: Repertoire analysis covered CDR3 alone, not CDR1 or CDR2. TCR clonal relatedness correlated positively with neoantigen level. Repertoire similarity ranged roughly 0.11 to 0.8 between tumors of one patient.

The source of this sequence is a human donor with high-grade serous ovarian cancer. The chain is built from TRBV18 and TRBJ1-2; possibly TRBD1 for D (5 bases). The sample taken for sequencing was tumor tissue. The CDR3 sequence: CASSGTGPYGYTF. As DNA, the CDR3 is TGTGCCAGCTCAGGCACAGGTCCCTATGGCTACACCTTC.